The 32 T cell receptor beta chains given below trace back to one sample, sequenced in a study of CD8 T cells in ankylosing spondylitis. TCRdb fed the 5' RACE reads into MiXCR, producing one record per CDR3 protein. Of roughly 180,000 distinct CDR3 sequences listed, under 14% are singletons. Sequenced: blood, either unsorted or a sorted T cell fraction (not recorded which). These receptors were taken from a male donor with ankylosing spondylitis or in good health (not recorded which).

This clonotype was seen repeatedly, ten times or more. The gene calls are TRBV20-1 and TRBJ2-7; the D call may be TRBD1 or TRBD2 (5 bases each). V was pared by 4 bases and J by 6 bases, with 16 bases between. Germline V gives CDR1 DFQATT, CDR2 SNEGSKA (reference sequence). The CDR3 is made up of 13 amino acids. The CDR3 is CSATRGPQSEQYF. CDR3 DNA sequence: TGCAGTGCTACCCGGGGCCCCCAGAGCGAGCAGTACTTC.

The gene calls are TRBV5-1 and TRBJ2-7; 11 positions agree with TRBD2. This CDR3 is built from 13 residues. Losses at the gene ends were 6 bases for V and 5 bases for J; bases not matched to a gene: 4. The germline V gene has CDR1 SGHRS and CDR2 YFSETQ. CDR3 region: CASTLAGDHEQYF. The DNA for the CDR3 is TGCGCCAGCACACTAGCGGGAGACCACGAGCAGTACTTC.

This sequence joins TRBV18 and TRBJ2-1; unclear D gene. V lost 3 bases, J lost 6 bases, and 9 bases lay in between. CDR1 is KGHSH, CDR2 LQKENI, per germline. The CDR3 consists of 13 residues. The CDR3 bases are TGTGCCAGCTCACCTGGATTGAGCAATGAGCAGTTCTTC. Encoded protein: CASSPGLSNEQFF.

The sample holds a few counts of this clonotype. This chain links TRBV27 with TRBJ1-5; D gene unclear. V lost 3 bases and J lost 5, with 8 bases in between. Germline V gene data show CDR1 as MNHEY and CDR2 as SMNVEV (reference sequence). The CDR3 consists of 13 residues. This chain's CDR3 is CASSFYGDQPQHF. The CDR3 DNA sequence: TGTGCCAGCAGTTTCTACGGGGATCAGCCCCAGCATTTT.

This clonotype was counted only a few times. This chain connects TRBV7-2 to TRBJ2-3; D is tentatively TRBD1 or TRBD2 (5 bases each). Germline CDR1 SGHTA, CDR2 FQGNSA. CDR3 size: 15 residues. Trimming took off 6 bases at V and 2 bases at J, with 15 bases between the two ends. CDR3 DNA sequence: TGTGCCAGCAGTTCCATGAGGGGAGCCACAGATACGCAGTATTTT. Amino acid sequence: CASSSMRGATDTQYF. Combining the CDR3 with reference TRBV7-2 and TRBJ2-3 gives the whole variable domain GAGVSQSPSNKVTEKGKDVELRCDPISGHTALYWYRQSLGQGLEFLIYFQGNSAPDKSGLPSDRFSAERTGGSVSTLTIQRTQQEDSAVYLCASSSMRGATDTQYFGPGTRLTVL.

Many counts were recorded for this clonotype. The chain recombines TRBV6-2 or TRBV6-3 with TRBJ2-1, with unresolved D. Germline-derived CDR1 and CDR2 are MNHEY and SVGEGT. This CDR3 has 15 amino acids. V was shortened by 1 base and J by 0 bases, with 7 bases between the two germline ends. This chain's CDR3 is CASSYWGISYNEQFF. CDR3 nucleotides: TGTGCCAGCAGTTACTGGGGAATCTCCTACAATGAGCAGTTCTTC.

This clonotype was recorded a few times. The chain is built from TRBV12-3 or TRBV12-4 and TRBJ2-7; D unclear. With 6 bases removed from V and 5 bases from J, the gap between germline ends came to 11 bases. The CDR3 is 12 residues long. The CDR3 DNA sequence: TGTGCCAGCAGCCCGCCTGGCCACGAGCAGTACTTC. Translated, it gives CASSPPGHEQYF.

This clonotype came up many times. The V and J genes are TRBV5-1 and TRBJ2-3; D might be TRBD2 (5 bases). The V end lost 2 bases, the J end lost 0 bases, and 10 bases lay between the germline ends. The CDR3 totals 15 residues. Germline V lookup: CDR1 SGHRS, CDR2 YFSETQ. The CDR3 reads CASSLAETSTDTQYF. The CDR3 DNA sequence: TGCGCCAGCAGCTTAGCGGAGACTAGCACAGATACGCAGTATTTT.

The chain employs TRBV5-1 and TRBJ2-7, with TRBD2 matching 8 bases. V was pared by 0 bases and J by 2 bases, with 10 bases of the junction left unmatched. The CDR3 runs to 17 residues. The V gene's germline CDR1 is SGHRS and CDR2 YFSETQ. CDR3: CASSLASSGGLAYEQYF. The CDR3 DNA sequence: TGCGCCAGCAGCTTGGCCTCTTCGGGGGGACTAGCCTACGAGCAGTACTTC.

This clonotype showed up just a few times. This rearrangement joins TRBV9 to TRBJ2-1, with 9 bases lining up with TRBD2. Trimming took 0 bases from V and 5 from J; bases not matched to a gene: 6. This CDR3 spans 16 amino acids. CDR1 is SGDLS, CDR2 YYNGEE, per germline. The CDR3 bases are TGTGCCAGCAGCGTAGCACTAGCGGGCAATGACAATGAGCAGTTCTTC. It specifies CASSVALAGNDNEQFF.

Only a few counts were recorded for this clonotype. The chain is built from TRBV20-1 and TRBJ2-7; 9 bases line up with TRBD1. The CDR3 length is 13 residues. The V gene end was trimmed by 2 bases and the J gene end by 6 bases; junction bases not matched to a gene: 5. The V gene's germline CDR1 is DFQATT and CDR2 SNEGSKA (reference sequence). The CDR3 spells CSARTGQGREQYF. Here the CDR3 DNA reads TGCAGTGCTAGAACTGGACAGGGGCGCGAGCAGTACTTC.

This clonotype showed up many times. The DNA for the CDR3 is TGTGCCATCATGGCCGCGGGACAGGGGTCGCATACGCAGTATTTT. Encoded protein: CAIMAAGQGSHTQYF. The rearrangement uses TRBV10-3 and TRBJ2-3; 10 bases map to TRBD1. Germline V gene sequence: CDR1 ENHRY, CDR2 SYGVKD. V dropped 7 bases and J dropped 7; count of bases not matched to a gene: 11. The CDR3 extends over 15 amino acids.

This clonotype has at least ten counts. The chain is built from TRBV10-3 and TRBJ2-5; 7 bases align to TRBD2. V gave up 4 bases and J gave up 4 bases; unmatched junction bases: 9. The germline gives CDR1 ENHRY, CDR2 SYGVKD. CDR3 length: 15 residues. CDR3 protein: CAISVGGGRGETQYF. CDR3 bases: TGTGCCATCAGTGTTGGCGGGGGACGCGGAGAGACCCAGTACTTC.

The chain couples TRBV18 to TRBJ2-5, with 8 positions matching TRBD1. The germline CDR1 and CDR2 sequences are KGHSH and LQKENI. Germline trimming cut 6 bases from V and 4 bases from J; bases unmatched to any gene: 10. CDR3 length: 15 amino acids. Here the CDR3 DNA reads TGTGCCAGCTCCCCCGTGGACAGGGCTGGAGAGACCCAGTACTTC. This gives the protein CASSPVDRAGETQYF.

The sample holds many counts of this clonotype. This chain links TRBV29-1 with TRBJ2-2; 13 bases are a match to TRBD2. Germline assignment: CDR1 SQVTM and CDR2 ANQGSEA. There are 14 residues in the CDR3. The ends lost 7 bases at V and 6 bases at J; junction bases unmatched: 5. The CDR3 is CSALLAGGPGELFF. The CDR3 region has the DNA TGCAGCGCCTTACTAGCGGGGGGGCCCGGGGAGCTGTTTTTT.

V gene TRBV7-8 combines with J gene TRBJ1-2, with a weak D call TRBD1 (6 bases). In germline, CDR1 is SGHVS, CDR2 FQNEAQ. The CDR3 length is 13 residues. V lost 4 bases and J 3 bases, leaving 9 bases between the germline ends. The CDR3 here is CASSSGDHYGYTF. DNA for the CDR3: TGTGCCAGCAGCTCAGGGGATCACTATGGCTACACCTTC. The entire variable domain, with the rest obtained from reference TRBV7-8 and TRBJ1-2, is as follows: GAGVSQSPRYKVAKRGQDVALRCDPISGHVSLFWYQQALGQGPEFLTYFQNEAQLDKSGLPSDRFFAERPEGSVSTLKIQRTQQEDSAVYLCASSSGDHYGYTFGSGTRLTVV.

This clonotype was found a few times. The chain employs TRBV4-3 and TRBJ2-1; 7 nucleotides line up with TRBD1. Looked up from germline, CDR1 is LGHNA and CDR2 is YSLEER. V trimming: 0 bases; J trimming: 5 bases; junction bases outside the gene matches: 7. This CDR3 contains 16 residues. This CDR3 is CASSQEARGTDNEQFF. The CDR3 region has the DNA TGCGCCAGCAGCCAAGAAGCCAGGGGGACGGACAATGAGCAGTTCTTC.

V gene TRBV6-1 combines with J gene TRBJ1-2, with TRBD1 identical over 8 bases. Per germline, CDR1 MNHNS and CDR2 SASEGT. This CDR3 is built from 15 residues. The ends lost 8 bases at V and 8 bases at J; junction bases unmatched: 16. As DNA, the CDR3 is TGTGCCAGCCTCCAGGGGGCGAAAGGATGGGGCGGCTACACCTTC. Residues: CASLQGAKGWGGYTF.

The chain combines TRBV5-6 with TRBJ1-1, with 8 bases lining up with TRBD1. Germline V gives CDR1 SGHDT, CDR2 YYEEEE. CDR3 length: 15 amino acids. The V and J ends lost 5 bases and 4 bases, in that order; junction bases with no gene match: 10. CDR3 loop: CASSHTDRGSTEAFF. The DNA for the CDR3 is TGTGCCAGCAGTCACACCGACAGGGGAAGCACTGAAGCTTTCTTT.

Ten or more counts support this clonotype. The chain couples TRBV7-6 to TRBJ1-4; D remains ambiguous. Trimming removed 3 bases at V and 0 bases at J, with 8 bases between. This CDR3 contains 15 residues. CDR1 and CDR2 from the germline V gene are SGHVS and FNYEAQ. CDR3 protein: CASSLRPPTNEKLFF. CDR3 in DNA: TGTGCCAGCAGCTTGAGGCCACCAACTAATGAAAAACTGTTTTTT. Variable domain in full (rest from reference TRBV7-6 and TRBJ1-4): GAGVSQSPRYKVTKRGQDVALRCDPISGHVSLYWYRQALGQGPEFLTYFNYEAQQDKSGLPNDRFSAERPEGSISTLTIQRTEQRDSAMYRCASSLRPPTNEKLFFGSGTQLSVL.

This clonotype was seen repeatedly, ten times or more. The chain carries TRBV5-1 and TRBJ2-1, with TRBD2 matching 13 bases. Germline V CDR1 and CDR2: SGHRS, YFSETQ. CDR3 length: 15 residues. The junction had 6 bases not matched to a gene; V was cut back by 5 bases and J by 7 bases. This chain's CDR3 is CASSYGLAGVNEQFF. In DNA form, the CDR3 reads TGCGCCAGCAGTTACGGACTAGCGGGGGTAAATGAGCAGTTCTTC.

This clonotype was observed many times. V is TRBV5-1 and J is TRBJ2-7; D may be TRBD2 (5 bases). Trimming removed 3 bases at V and 10 bases at J, with 11 bases between. Per germline, CDR1 SGHRS and CDR2 YFSETQ. CDR3 size: 11 residues. CDR3 amino acids: CASSYDPGQYF. Here the CDR3 DNA reads TGCGCCAGCAGCTACGATCCGGGACAGTACTTC.

This clonotype was detected many times. The chain is built from TRBV29-1 and TRBJ2-1; TRBD2 agrees at 14 bases. Germline V CDR1 and CDR2: SQVTM, ANQGSEA. Germline trimming cut 5 bases from V and 0 bases from J; bases unmatched to any gene: 9. This CDR3 has 18 amino acids. CDR3 sequence reads: CSVPGLAGATNSYNEQFF. CDR3 in DNA: TGCAGCGTTCCGGGACTAGCGGGAGCCACAAACTCCTACAATGAGCAGTTCTTC.

This clonotype was seen repeatedly, ten times or more. This chain links TRBV11-2 with TRBJ2-1, with D hard to call. The CDR3 length is 13 residues. CDR1 and CDR2 (germline): SGHAT, FQNNGV. Trimming stripped 5 bases from V and 3 bases from J, with 8 bases between. This chain's CDR3 is CASSLSHYNEQFF. CDR3 nucleotides: TGTGCCAGCAGCCTTTCGCACTACAATGAGCAGTTCTTC.

This clonotype was recorded at least ten times. V is TRBV7-8 and J is TRBJ2-3; D may be TRBD2 (5 bases). This CDR3 has 16 amino acids. Trimming shortened V by 2 bases and J by 4 bases, and 16 bases separated the two germline ends. The germline V gene has CDR1 SGHVS and CDR2 FQNEAQ. The CDR3 DNA reads as TGTGCCAGCAGCTTAATATCCACGGGGAGCGCAGATACGCAGTATTTT. Its protein is CASSLISTGSADTQYF.

This clonotype showed up many times. The rearrangement uses TRBV7-6 and TRBJ1-1, with TRBD1 matching 8 bases. There are 15 residues in the CDR3. Germline assignment: CDR1 SGHVS and CDR2 FNYEAQ. The trim removed 5 bases at V and 1 base at J, leaving 6 bases unmatched. The CDR3 coding sequence is TGTGCCAGCAGCCTCGGGACAGGCCGGAACACTGAAGCTTTCTTT. This translates into CASSLGTGRNTEAFF.

Comments on this clonotype: At one end the junction does not follow the germline gene, possibly because of a read error. V and J are TRBV5-1 and TRBJ2-5; D uncertain. In germline, CDR1 is SGHRS, CDR2 YFSETQ. CDR3 length equals 15 residues. The CDR3 region has the DNA TGCACCAGCAGCTCTGAGACAATTATTGGTGAGACCCAGTACTTC. It encodes CTSSSETIIGETQYF.

Ten or more counts support this clonotype. V is TRBV7-8 and J is TRBJ2-3; 7 bases are shared with TRBD2. Per the germline V gene, CDR1 is SGHVS and CDR2 is FQNEAQ. The CDR3 length is 15 residues. Losses at the gene ends were 0 bases for V and 4 bases for J; bases not matched to a gene: 4. Here the CDR3 DNA reads TGTGCCAGCAGCTTAGCGGGAGGGGTCCCAGATACGCAGTATTTT. Translation: CASSLAGGVPDTQYF.

Turning to this clonotype: A much larger clone is a single base away; this may be a read error. This rearrangement joins TRBV5-5 to TRBJ1-1, with 7 positions matching TRBD1. The germline CDR1 and CDR2 sequences are SGHKS and YYEKEE (reference sequence). This CDR3 region has 15 residues. CDR3 in amino acids: CVSSARDSWNTEAFF. The CDR3 DNA is TGTGTCAGCAGCGCCCGGGACAGCTGGAACACTGAAGCTTTCTTT.

This clonotype was detected ten times or more. The chain couples TRBV6-5 to TRBJ2-2; 12 bases agree with TRBD2. Germline values: CDR1 MNHEY, CDR2 SVGAGI. The CDR3 loop spans 18 amino acids. V lost 0 bases, J lost 6 bases, and 8 bases stayed unmatched. The chain's CDR3 is CASSYSRLAGGISGELFF. The CDR3 bases are TGTGCCAGCAGTTACTCGAGGCTAGCGGGGGGGATTTCCGGGGAGCTGTTTTTT.

In its sample, this clonotype was seen many times. The chain links TRBV12-3 or TRBV12-4 to TRBJ2-1; no definite D call. V was trimmed by 6 bases and J by 7 bases, leaving 10 bases between them. The CDR3 is 12 amino acids. CDR3 loop: CASRPPTNEQFF. CDR3 DNA: TGTGCCAGCAGGCCGCCTACTAATGAGCAGTTCTTC.

This clonotype was seen repeatedly, ten times or more. The chain recombines TRBV4-3 with TRBJ2-4; 8 bases match TRBD1. J lost 6 bases, V lost 0 bases, and 7 bases had no gene match. The CDR3 runs to 16 residues. Germline CDR1 and CDR2: LGHNA and YSLEER. CDR3 sequence: CASSQDLGQGRNIQYF. For the CDR3, the DNA is TGCGCCAGCAGCCAAGATCTAGGACAGGGCCGAAACATTCAGTACTTC.